A single sample is the source of the 10 T cell receptor beta chains below, sequenced in a study of CD8 T cells in ankylosing spondylitis. TCRdb ran MiXCR on the 5' RACE reads and lists one entry per CDR3 protein. The sample has 150,000 or so distinct CDR3 sequences; approximately 9.9% are singletons. Sequencing input: blood, either unsorted or a sorted T cell fraction (not recorded which). All receptors come from a female donor with ankylosing spondylitis or in good health (not recorded which).

This clonotype has a count of ten or more. V usage is TRBV5-1 and J usage is TRBJ2-1; tentatively, D is TRBD2 (5 bases). Germline V gene lookup returns CDR1 SGHRS and CDR2 YFSETQ. The CDR3 has 19 amino acids. V was trimmed by 0 bases and J by 0 bases, leaving 19 bases between them. The CDR3 spells CASSLEVSRAAPSYNEQFF. For the CDR3, the DNA is TGCGCCAGCAGCTTGGAAGTCTCGAGGGCTGCGCCCTCCTACAATGAGCAGTTCTTC.

This clonotype was counted between two and nine times. The chain couples TRBV6-1 to TRBJ2-7; 8 bases line up with TRBD2. The CDR3 has 15 residues. CDR1 is MNHNS, CDR2 SASEGT, per germline. V dropped 3 bases and J dropped 3; count of bases not matched to a gene: 7. DNA for the CDR3: TGTGCCAGCAGTGAGGAAGCGGGAGAGTTCTACGAGCAGTACTTC. This codes for CASSEEAGEFYEQYF.

In its sample, this clonotype was seen many times. The gene calls are TRBV9 and TRBJ1-1; D call uncertain. Trimming took off 3 bases at V and 10 bases at J, with 13 bases between the two ends. CDR1 and CDR2 (germline): SGDLS, YYNGEE. The length of the CDR3 is 12 residues. The CDR3 here is CASSAMMSGAFF. The CDR3 DNA reads as TGTGCCAGCAGCGCAATGATGAGCGGAGCTTTCTTT.

The rearrangement joins TRBV4-3 to TRBJ2-7, with 11 bases that match TRBD1. The ends lost 3 bases at V and 3 bases at J; junction bases unmatched: 4. The CDR3 sequence is 15 residues long. Germline V lookup: CDR1 LGHNA, CDR2 YSLEER. CDR3 amino acids: CASSHSGTGGYEQYF. Here the CDR3 DNA reads TGCGCCAGCAGCCACAGTGGGACAGGGGGCTACGAGCAGTACTTC.

This clonotype has more than one count but fewer than ten. The chain has TRBV20-1 and TRBJ2-2, with 7 bases identical to TRBD2. CDR3 length: 14 residues. Trimming at V came to 6 bases and at J to 3 bases, leaving 7 bases not matched to a gene. CDR1 is DFQATT and CDR2 is SNEGSKA in the germline V gene (reference sequence). CDR3 in DNA: TGCAGTGCGGGGGAGGGAAAAGACACCGGGGAGCTGTTTTTT. This codes for CSAGEGKDTGELFF.

In its sample, this clonotype was seen many times. The J gene is TRBJ2-7, the V gene TRBV20-1; no firm D call. CDR3 length: 13 amino acids. In germline, CDR1 is DFQATT, CDR2 SNEGSKA (reference sequence). Trimming left V 1 base short and J 5 bases short, with 12 bases between. This CDR3 reads CSARGGPADEQYF. The CDR3 coding sequence is TGCAGTGCTAGAGGTGGTCCGGCCGACGAGCAGTACTTC.

The chain couples TRBV7-9 to TRBJ2-7; TRBD2 aligns across 10 bases. The CDR3 is 15 residues long. The V segment lost 5 bases and the J segment 9 bases; nucleotides outside the gene matches: 13. Germline-derived CDR1 and CDR2 are SEHNR and FQNEAQ (reference sequence). CDR3 sequence reads: CASSPPVAGGHGQYF. The CDR3 nucleotides are TGTGCCAGCAGCCCTCCGGTAGCGGGAGGTCACGGGCAGTACTTC.

The J gene is TRBJ2-1, the V gene TRBV27, with TRBD2 identical over 14 bases. V was pared by 8 bases and J by 0 bases, with 12 bases of the junction left unmatched. This CDR3 is built from 19 residues. The germline gives CDR1 MNHEY, CDR2 SMNVEV (reference sequence). The DNA for the CDR3 is TGTGCCAGCCTAAGCGGGGGACTAGCGGGAGAAAACTCCTACAATGAGCAGTTCTTC. It specifies CASLSGGLAGENSYNEQFF.

This clonotype was recorded a few times. The chain is built from TRBV6-1 and TRBJ2-5, with D perhaps TRBD1 (6 bases). V was trimmed by 6 bases and J by 2 bases, leaving 16 bases between them. Germline CDR1 reads MNHNS; CDR2 reads SASEGT. CDR3 size: 15 residues. CDR3 sequence: CASSLSDSFQETQYF. The DNA for the CDR3 is TGTGCCAGCAGCCTTTCGGACAGCTTTCAAGAGACCCAGTACTTC.

The chain recombines TRBV27 with TRBJ2-3; 11 bases are a match to TRBD2. The CDR3 has 15 amino acids. Germline V gives CDR1 MNHEY, CDR2 SMNVEV (reference sequence). After removal of 5 bases from V and 3 bases from J, the junction contained 4 bases not matched to a gene. CDR3 amino acids: CASSPGLAATDTQYF. Here the CDR3 DNA reads TGTGCCAGCAGTCCGGGACTAGCGGCTACAGATACGCAGTATTTT.